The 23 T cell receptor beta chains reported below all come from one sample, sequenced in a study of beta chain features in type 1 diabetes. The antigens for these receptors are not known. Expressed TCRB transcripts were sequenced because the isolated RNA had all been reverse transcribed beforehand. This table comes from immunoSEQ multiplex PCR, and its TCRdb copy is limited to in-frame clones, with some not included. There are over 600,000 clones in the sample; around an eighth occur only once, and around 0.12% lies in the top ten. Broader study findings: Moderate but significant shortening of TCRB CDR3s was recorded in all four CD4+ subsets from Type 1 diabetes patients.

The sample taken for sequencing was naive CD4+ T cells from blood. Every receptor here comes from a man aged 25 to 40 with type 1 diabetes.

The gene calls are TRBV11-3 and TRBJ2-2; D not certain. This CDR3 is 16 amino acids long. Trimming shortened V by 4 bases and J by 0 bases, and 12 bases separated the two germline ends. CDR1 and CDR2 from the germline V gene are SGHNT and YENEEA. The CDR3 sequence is CASSYRWGSNTGELFF. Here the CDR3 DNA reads TGTGCCAGCAGCTACCGGTGGGGTTCGAACACCGGGGAGCTGTTTTTT.

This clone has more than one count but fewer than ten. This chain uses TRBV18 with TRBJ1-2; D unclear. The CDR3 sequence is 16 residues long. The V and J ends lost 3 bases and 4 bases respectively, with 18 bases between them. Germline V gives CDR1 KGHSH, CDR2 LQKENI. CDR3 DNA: TGTGCCAGCTCACCCTACTATGAGGATAAGAGCTATGGCTACACCTTC. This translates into CASSPYYEDKSYGYTF.

CDR3 bases: TGTGCCTGGACCATCGGGACAGGGGGCCTATACGAGCAGTACTTC. It encodes CAWTIGTGGLYEQYF. The chain links TRBV30 to TRBJ2-7, with 12 bases identical to TRBD1. Germline CDR1 and CDR2: GTSNPN and SVGIG (reference sequence). The CDR3 consists of 15 residues. V gave up 4 bases and J gave up 4 bases; unmatched junction bases: 8.

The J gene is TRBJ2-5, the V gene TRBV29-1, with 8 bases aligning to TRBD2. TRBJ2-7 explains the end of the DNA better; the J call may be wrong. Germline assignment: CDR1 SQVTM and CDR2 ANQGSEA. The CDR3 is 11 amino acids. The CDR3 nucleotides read TGCAGCGTCGGGAGGGCCTACGAGCAGTACTTC. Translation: CSVGRAYEQYF.

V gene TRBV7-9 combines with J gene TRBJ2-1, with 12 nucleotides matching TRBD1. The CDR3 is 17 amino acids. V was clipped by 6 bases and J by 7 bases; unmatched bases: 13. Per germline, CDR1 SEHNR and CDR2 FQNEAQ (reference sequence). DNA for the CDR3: TGTGCCAGCAGTTCCCTGCCGGGACAGGGGGCGACTAATGAGCAGTTCTTC. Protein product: CASSSLPGQGATNEQFF.

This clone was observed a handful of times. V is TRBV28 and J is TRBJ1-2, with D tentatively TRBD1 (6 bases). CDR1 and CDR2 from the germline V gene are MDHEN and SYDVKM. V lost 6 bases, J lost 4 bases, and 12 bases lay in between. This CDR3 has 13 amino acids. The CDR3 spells CASSVQDSYGYTF. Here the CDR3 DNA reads TGTGCCAGCAGCGTCCAGGACAGCTATGGCTACACCTTC.

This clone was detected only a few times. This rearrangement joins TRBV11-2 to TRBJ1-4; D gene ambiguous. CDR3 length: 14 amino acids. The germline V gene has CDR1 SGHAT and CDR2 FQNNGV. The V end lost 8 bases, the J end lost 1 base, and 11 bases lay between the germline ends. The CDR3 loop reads CASSPGQTNEKLFF. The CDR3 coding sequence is TGTGCCAGCTCGCCAGGCCAAACTAATGAAAAACTGTTTTTT.

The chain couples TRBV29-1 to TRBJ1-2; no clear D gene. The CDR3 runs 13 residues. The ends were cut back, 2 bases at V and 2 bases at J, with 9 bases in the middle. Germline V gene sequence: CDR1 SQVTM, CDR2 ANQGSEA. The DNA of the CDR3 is TGCAGCGTTGAACGCCGAATAAACTATGGCTACACCTTC. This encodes CSVERRINYGYTF.

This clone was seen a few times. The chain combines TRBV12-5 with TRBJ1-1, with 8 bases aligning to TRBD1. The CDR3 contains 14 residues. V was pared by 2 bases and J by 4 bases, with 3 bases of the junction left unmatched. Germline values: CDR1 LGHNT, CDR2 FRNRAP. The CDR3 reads CASGLQGASTEAFF. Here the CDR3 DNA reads TGTGCTAGTGGTTTGCAGGGGGCGAGCACTGAAGCTTTCTTT.

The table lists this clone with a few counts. The CDR3 DNA sequence: TGTGCCAGCAGTGTGGCCGGGGTTGATCAGCCCCAGCATTTT. Its translation is CASSVAGVDQPQHF. The chain employs TRBV6-1 and TRBJ1-5, with D unclear. V lost 4 bases, J lost 5 bases, and 12 bases lay in between. This CDR3 has 14 amino acids. Germline-derived CDR1 and CDR2 are MNHNS and SASEGT.

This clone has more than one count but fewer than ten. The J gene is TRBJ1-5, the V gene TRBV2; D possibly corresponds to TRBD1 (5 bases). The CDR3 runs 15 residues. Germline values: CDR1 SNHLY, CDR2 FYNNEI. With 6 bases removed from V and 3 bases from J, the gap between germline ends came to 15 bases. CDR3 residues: CASSSGRGNNQPQHF. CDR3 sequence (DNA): TGTGCCAGCAGCTCAGGCCGGGGCAACAATCAGCCCCAGCATTTT. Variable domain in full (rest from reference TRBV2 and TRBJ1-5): EPEVTQTPSHQVTQMGQEVILRCVPISNHLYFYWYRQILGQKVEFLVSFYNNEISEKSEIFDDQFSVERPDGSNFTLKIRSTKLEDSAMYFCASSSGRGNNQPQHFGDGTRLSIL.

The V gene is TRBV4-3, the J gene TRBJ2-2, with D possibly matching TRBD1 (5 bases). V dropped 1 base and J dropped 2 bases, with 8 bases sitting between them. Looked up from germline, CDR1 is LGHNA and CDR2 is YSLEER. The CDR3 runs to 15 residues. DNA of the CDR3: TGCGCCAGCAGCCAAGGACAGACCAACACCGGGGAGCTGTTTTTT. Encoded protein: CASSQGQTNTGELFF.

The CDR3: CASSYGTGGIYEQYF. As DNA, the CDR3 is TGTGCCAGCAGTTACGGGACAGGGGGCATCTACGAGCAGTACTTC. This chain joins TRBV6-5 and TRBJ2-7; 12 positions match TRBD1. This CDR3 has 15 amino acids. CDR1 is MNHEY and CDR2 is SVGAGI in the germline V gene. Trimming cost V 2 bases and J 3 bases; bases outside gene matches: 2.

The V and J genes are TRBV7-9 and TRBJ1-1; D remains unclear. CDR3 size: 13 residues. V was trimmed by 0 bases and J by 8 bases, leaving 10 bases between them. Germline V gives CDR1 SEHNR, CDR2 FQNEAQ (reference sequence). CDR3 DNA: TGTGCCAGCAGCTTAGCGGGTCCGCGGGAAGCTTTCTTT. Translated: CASSLAGPREAFF.

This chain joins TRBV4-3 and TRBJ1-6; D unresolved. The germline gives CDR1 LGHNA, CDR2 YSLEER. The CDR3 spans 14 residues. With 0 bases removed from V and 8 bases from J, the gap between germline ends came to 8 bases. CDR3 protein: CASSQDARDSPLHF. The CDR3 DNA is TGCGCCAGCAGCCAAGATGCGAGGGATTCACCCCTCCACTTT.

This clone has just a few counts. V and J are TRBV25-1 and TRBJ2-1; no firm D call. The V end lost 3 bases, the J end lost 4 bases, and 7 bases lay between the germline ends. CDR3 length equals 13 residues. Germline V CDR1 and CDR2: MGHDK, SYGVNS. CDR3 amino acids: CASSEYTYNEQFF. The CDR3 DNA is TGTGCCAGCAGTGAGTATACGTACAATGAGCAGTTCTTC.

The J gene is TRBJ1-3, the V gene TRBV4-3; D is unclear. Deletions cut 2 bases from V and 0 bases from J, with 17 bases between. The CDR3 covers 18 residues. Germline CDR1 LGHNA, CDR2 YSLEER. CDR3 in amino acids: CASSQKGQSHYSGNTIYF. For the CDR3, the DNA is TGCGCCAGCAGCCAAAAAGGGCAGTCTCATTACTCTGGAAACACCATATATTTT.

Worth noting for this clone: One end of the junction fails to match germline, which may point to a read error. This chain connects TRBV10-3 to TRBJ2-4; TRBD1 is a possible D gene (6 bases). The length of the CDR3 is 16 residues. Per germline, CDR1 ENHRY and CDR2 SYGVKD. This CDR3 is CASSYSVGAAKNIQYF. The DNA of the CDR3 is TGTGCCAGCAGTTACTCAGTGGGGGCCGCCAAAAACATTCAGTACTTC.

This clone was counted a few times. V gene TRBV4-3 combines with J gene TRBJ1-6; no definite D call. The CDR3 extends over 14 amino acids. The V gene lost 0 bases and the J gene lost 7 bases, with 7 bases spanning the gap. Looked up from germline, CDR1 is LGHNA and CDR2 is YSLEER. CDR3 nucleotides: TGCGCCAGCAGCCAAGATGGACTAAATTCACCCCTCCACTTT. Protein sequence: CASSQDGLNSPLHF.

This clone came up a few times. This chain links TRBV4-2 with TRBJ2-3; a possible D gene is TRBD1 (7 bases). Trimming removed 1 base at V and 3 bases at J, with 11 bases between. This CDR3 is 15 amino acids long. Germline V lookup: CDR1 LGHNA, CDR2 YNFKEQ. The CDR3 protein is CASSQAEGATDTQYF. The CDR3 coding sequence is TGTGCCAGCAGCCAAGCGGAGGGGGCAACAGATACGCAGTATTTT.

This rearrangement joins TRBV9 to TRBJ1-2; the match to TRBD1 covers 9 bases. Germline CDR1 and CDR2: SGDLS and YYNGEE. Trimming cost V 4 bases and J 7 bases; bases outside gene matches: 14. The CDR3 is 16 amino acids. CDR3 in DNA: TGTGCCAGCAGCTCACGTCCCGGGACAGGGTCTGGTGGCTACACCTTC. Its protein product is CASSSRPGTGSGGYTF.

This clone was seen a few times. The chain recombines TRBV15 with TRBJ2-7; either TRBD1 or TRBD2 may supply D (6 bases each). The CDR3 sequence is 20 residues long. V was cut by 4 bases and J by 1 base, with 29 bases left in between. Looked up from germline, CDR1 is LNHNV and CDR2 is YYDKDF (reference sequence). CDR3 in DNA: TGTGCCACCAGCACCCCAATTGGAGGGGGGCGCAACCTTGGGTCCTACGAGCAGTACTTC. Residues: CATSTPIGGGRNLGSYEQYF.

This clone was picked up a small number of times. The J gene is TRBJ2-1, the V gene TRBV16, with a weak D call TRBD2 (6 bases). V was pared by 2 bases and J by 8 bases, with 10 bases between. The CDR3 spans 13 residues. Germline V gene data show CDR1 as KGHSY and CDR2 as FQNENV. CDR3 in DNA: TGTGCCAGCAGCCAAGCAGGCGGGGATGAGCAGTTCTTC. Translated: CASSQAGGDEQFF.